One and the same sample provided the 26 T cell receptor beta chains below, sequenced in a study of graft-versus-host responses after intestinal transplantation. Sequenced by immunoSEQ multiplex PCR; TCRdb stores in-frame clones only, minus some. The profile shows tens of thousands of clones, around 92% of them singletons. The sequencing used PBMCs, collected approximately 250 days after intestinal transplant. All receptors come from a human patient who received an intestinal transplant, so some T cells may come from the graft donor.

This chain uses TRBV7-8 with TRBJ2-3, with 12 bases aligning to TRBD2. After removal of 3 bases from V and 2 bases from J, the junction contained 9 bases not matched to a gene. CDR3 length: 18 residues. Germline V lookup: CDR1 SGHVS, CDR2 FQNEAQ. The CDR3 reads CASSLALAGGPFTDTQYF. The CDR3 DNA reads as TGTGCCAGCAGCTTGGCCCTAGCGGGAGGGCCATTCACAGATACGCAGTATTTT.

This rearrangement joins TRBV5-1 to TRBJ2-1; 10 bases match TRBD2. Germline V lookup: CDR1 SGHRS, CDR2 YFSETQ. CDR3 length: 16 amino acids. J gave up 7 bases and V 0 bases, and 7 bases lay outside the gene matches. CDR3 in amino acids: CASSLVSGRGLNEQFF. CDR3 in DNA: TGCGCCAGCAGCTTGGTCAGCGGGAGGGGGCTAAATGAGCAGTTCTTC. The full variable domain, completed using reference TRBV5-1 and TRBJ2-1, is KAGVTQTPRYLIKTRGQQVTLSCSPISGHRSVSWYQQTPGQGLQFLFEYFSETQRNKGNFPGRFSGRQFSNSRSEMNVSTLELGDSALYLCASSLVSGRGLNEQFFGPGTRLTVL.

The chain joins TRBV6-5 to TRBJ1-2; D not resolved. V lost 5 bases and J 6 bases, leaving 13 bases between the germline ends. Germline V gene sequence: CDR1 MNHEY, CDR2 SVGAGI. The CDR3 extends over 13 amino acids. CDR3 amino acids: CASSERPIDGYTF. The CDR3 DNA reads TGTGCCAGCAGTGAACGCCCTATAGATGGCTACACCTTC.

This chain connects TRBV19 to TRBJ2-1; D unclear. The CDR3 loop spans 15 amino acids. Germline CDR1 LNHDA, CDR2 SQIVND (reference sequence). Trimming stripped 3 bases from V and 0 bases from J, with 9 bases between. Here the CDR3 reads CASSILGSSYNEQFF. The CDR3 DNA reads as TGTGCCAGTAGTATTCTTGGAAGCTCCTACAATGAGCAGTTCTTC. Combining the CDR3 with reference TRBV19 and TRBJ2-1 gives the whole variable domain DGGITQSPKYLFRKEGQNVTLSCEQNLNHDAMYWYRQDPGQGLRLIYYSQIVNDFQKGDIAEGYSVSREKKESFPLTVTSAQKNPTAFYLCASSILGSSYNEQFFGPGTRLTVL.

The CDR3 bases are TGCGCCAGCAGCGCCTCGGGTCAATATGGCTACACCTTC. It encodes CASSASGQYGYTF. The V call is TRBV5-1, the J call TRBJ1-2; D not certain. The V gene lost 4 bases and the J gene lost 5 bases, with 12 bases spanning the gap. From germline, CDR1 is SGHRS and CDR2 YFSETQ. The CDR3 length is 13 residues.

This chain connects TRBV5-4 to TRBJ1-1, with D possibly matching TRBD1 (6 bases). The CDR3 has 14 amino acids. Germline V lookup: CDR1 SGHNT, CDR2 YYREEE (reference sequence). Trimming removed 0 bases from V and 5 bases from J, with 11 bases in between. The CDR3: CASSLGSGVTEAFF. DNA of the CDR3: TGTGCCAGCAGCTTGGGTTCAGGGGTAACTGAAGCTTTCTTT. The variable domain in full, completed from reference TRBV5-4 and TRBJ1-1, reads ETGVTQSPTHLIKTRGQQVTLRCSSQSGHNTVSWYQQALGQGPQFIFQYYREEENGRGNFPPRFSGLQFPNYSSELNVNALELDDSALYLCASSLGSGVTEAFFGQGTRLTVV.

The chain carries TRBV11-2 and TRBJ1-4; 9 bases line up with TRBD1. J was trimmed by 5 bases and V by 5 bases; bases with no gene match: 6. The CDR3 length is 15 residues. Germline lookup yields CDR1 SGHAT and CDR2 FQNNGV. CDR3 sequence (DNA): TGTGCCAGCAGCGGAAACAGGGGGCTAAATGAAAAACTGTTTTTT. This codes for CASSGNRGLNEKLFF.

This clone occurred once. The V call is TRBV5-1, the J call TRBJ1-1; unclear D gene. Deletions cut 0 bases from V and 4 bases from J, with 25 bases between. The CDR3 extends over 19 amino acids. Germline V CDR1 and CDR2: SGHRS, YFSETQ. CDR3 sequence: CASSLGYTVEGMGGTEAFF. CDR3 in DNA: TGCGCCAGCAGCTTGGGCTACACGGTGGAGGGAATGGGCGGCACTGAAGCTTTCTTT.

The chain links TRBV7-8 to TRBJ2-5; 7 positions agree with TRBD1. The V segment lost 5 bases and the J segment 3 bases; nucleotides outside the gene matches: 6. The length of the CDR3 is 14 residues. CDR1 SGHVS and CDR2 FQNEAQ come from the germline V gene. The CDR3 DNA reads as TGTGCCAGCAGCCCACGGACAGGAGAAGAGACCCAGTACTTC. It translates to CASSPRTGEETQYF.

The genes are TRBV6-4 and TRBJ2-1; D remains ambiguous. The length of the CDR3 is 15 residues. Trimming took 2 bases from V and 4 from J, leaving 12 bases between them. In germline, CDR1 is MRHNA, CDR2 SNTAGT. CDR3 sequence: CASSDMQAEYNEQFF. The CDR3 coding sequence is TGTGCCAGCAGTGACATGCAGGCTGAATACAATGAGCAGTTCTTC.

The V and J genes are TRBV7-8 and TRBJ2-5; 9 nucleotides line up with TRBD2. Germline-derived CDR1 and CDR2 are SGHVS and FQNEAQ. Trimming at V came to 5 bases and at J to 5 bases, leaving 12 bases not matched to a gene. CDR3 length: 16 amino acids. The CDR3 sequence is CASSLGTSQGRETQYF. The CDR3 region has the DNA TGTGCCAGCAGCCTCGGGACTAGCCAGGGGAGGGAGACCCAGTACTTC.

V and J are TRBV29-1 and TRBJ1-1; D is unclear. Germline CDR1 and CDR2: SQVTM and ANQGSEA. CDR3 length: 12 residues. V lost 3 bases to trimming and J lost 0 bases, with 5 bases between them. The CDR3 DNA sequence: TGCAGCGTTGAGACGGTGAACACTGAAGCTTTCTTT. Encoded protein: CSVETVNTEAFF.

V usage is TRBV7-3 and J usage is TRBJ2-5; D gene ambiguous. This CDR3 has 15 amino acids. Germline V gives CDR1 SGHTA, CDR2 FQGTGA. Trimming stripped 3 bases from V and 4 bases from J, with 15 bases between. This CDR3 is CASSFPTPSGETQYF. CDR3 coding DNA: TGTGCCAGCAGCTTCCCTACACCCTCGGGAGAGACCCAGTACTTC.

The chain links TRBV18 to TRBJ1-1; D remains unclear. V lost 2 bases and J 1 base, leaving 11 bases between the germline ends. CDR1 and CDR2 (germline): KGHSH, LQKENI. This CDR3 is built from 15 residues. The CDR3 DNA reads as TGTGCCAGCTCACCAGCGACGATCGGGAACACTGAAGCTTTCTTT. Protein sequence: CASSPATIGNTEAFF.

This clone was recorded only once. This sequence joins TRBV5-1 and TRBJ2-1; no reliable D call. The CDR3 sequence is 11 residues long. Germline CDR1 and CDR2: SGHRS and YFSETQ. Trimming removed 7 bases from V and 8 bases from J, with 10 bases in between. The CDR3 here is CASRVGDEQFF. The CDR3 DNA sequence: TGCGCCAGCCGAGTGGGCGATGAGCAGTTCTTC. Drawing the rest from reference TRBV5-1 and TRBJ2-1, the complete variable domain is KAGVTQTPRYLIKTRGQQVTLSCSPISGHRSVSWYQQTPGQGLQFLFEYFSETQRNKGNFPGRFSGRQFSNSRSEMNVSTLELGDSALYLCASRVGDEQFFGPGTRLTVL.

This chain connects TRBV19 to TRBJ2-7; 7 bases map to TRBD1. Germline lookup yields CDR1 LNHDA and CDR2 SQIVND (reference sequence). CDR3 size: 14 residues. V was pared by 9 bases and J by 2 bases, with 10 bases of the junction left unmatched. CDR3 residues: CASSLVTGTYEQYF. The DNA for the CDR3 is TGTGCCAGCAGCTTGGTGACAGGGACCTACGAGCAGTACTTC.

V gene TRBV28 combines with J gene TRBJ2-4, with 7 bases that match TRBD2. With 3 bases clipped from V and 8 bases from J, the junction kept 16 bases outside the gene matches. The germline V gene has CDR1 MDHEN and CDR2 SYDVKM. This CDR3 comprises 17 residues. In DNA, the CDR3 is TGTGCCAGCAGTTTTTCCTACCAAGCGGGGAGGCGGGACATTCAGTACTTC. Translating gives CASSFSYQAGRRDIQYF.

This chain links TRBV7-9 with TRBJ2-3, with a tentative D call TRBD1 (5 bases). CDR3 length equals 13 residues. Germline assignment: CDR1 SEHNR and CDR2 FQNEAQ (reference sequence). V lost 5 bases to trimming and J lost 4 bases, with 10 bases between them. The CDR3 here is CASSKTRADTQYF. In nucleotides, the CDR3 is TGTGCCAGCAGCAAAACCAGGGCAGATACGCAGTATTTT.

The chain links TRBV6-6 to TRBJ2-7; 7 nucleotides align to TRBD2. This CDR3 is 14 amino acids long. Trimming cost V 1 base and J 5 bases; bases outside gene matches: 5. Germline V gene lookup returns CDR1 MNHNY and CDR2 SVGAGI (reference sequence). CDR3 loop: CASSYWPREDEQYF. The CDR3 DNA is TGTGCCAGCAGTTACTGGCCCCGGGAGGACGAGCAGTACTTC.

The CDR3 spells CAWSGGGAGVNYEQYF. CDR3 nucleotide sequence: TGTGCCTGGAGTGGAGGAGGAGCGGGAGTGAACTACGAGCAGTACTTC. This rearrangement joins TRBV30 to TRBJ2-7, with 8 bases identical to TRBD2. The CDR3 has 16 amino acids. Germline V CDR1 and CDR2: GTSNPN, SVGIG (reference sequence). V lost 1 base, J lost 3 bases, and 11 bases stayed unmatched.

The V call is TRBV6-1, the J call TRBJ2-7; 7 bases are a match to TRBD2. The ends lost 4 bases at V and 6 bases at J; junction bases unmatched: 9. CDR1 is MNHNS, CDR2 SASEGT, per germline. This CDR3 is built from 14 residues. The CDR3, as DNA: TGTGCCAGCAGTGTCCGGGACTACGGTGGCGAGCAGTACTTC. Translated: CASSVRDYGGEQYF.

The CDR3, as DNA: TGTGCCAGCAGCTCGACGGGGAATTCACCCCTCCACTTT. It is translated as CASSSTGNSPLHF. This sequence joins TRBV5-6 and TRBJ1-6; D is unclear. The germline CDR1 and CDR2 sequences are SGHDT and YYEEEE. V shed 3 bases and J shed 7 bases, with 8 bases lying between them. The CDR3 sequence is 13 residues long.

V gene TRBV28 combines with J gene TRBJ2-1, with TRBD1 as a possible D gene (5 bases). The CDR3 is 14 residues long. Deletions cut 3 bases from V and 5 bases from J, with 11 bases between. CDR1 and CDR2 from the germline V gene are MDHEN and SYDVKM. The CDR3 DNA reads TGTGCCAGCAGTTTTGCAGACAGAAACAATGAGCAGTTCTTC. Its translation: CASSFADRNNEQFF.

This chain links TRBV9 with TRBJ2-2; 9 bases fit TRBD2. V was clipped by 0 bases and J by 5 bases; unmatched bases: 11. The CDR3 runs 18 residues. Germline loops: CDR1 SGDLS, CDR2 YYNGEE. In DNA, the CDR3 is TGTGCCAGCAGCGTAGATTTACTAGCGGGCCCCGGAACCGGGGAGCTGTTTTTT. This codes for CASSVDLLAGPGTGELFF.

This clone was found a few times. This chain joins TRBV7-9 and TRBJ2-2; D is undetermined. V was shortened by 5 bases and J by 8 bases, with 9 bases between the two germline ends. The CDR3 consists of 12 residues. Germline CDR1 SEHNR, CDR2 FQNEAQ (reference sequence). In DNA, the CDR3 is TGTGCCAGCAGCCGAGTCCCTGGGGAGCTGTTTTTT. It encodes CASSRVPGELFF.

The chain carries TRBV19 and TRBJ2-5, with TRBD1 matching 10 bases. Germline loops: CDR1 LNHDA, CDR2 SQIVND (reference sequence). This CDR3 is 15 amino acids long. Unmatched junction bases numbered 2, after V lost 0 bases and J lost 4 bases. DNA of the CDR3: TGTGCCAGTAGTATAGATAGGGACAGGGGAGAGACCCAGTACTTC. Protein sequence: CASSIDRDRGETQYF.